These 9 T cell receptor beta chains originate from one sample sequenced in a study of lymphopenia after photon versus proton radiotherapy. Clones were read by immunoSEQ multiplex PCR, and TCRdb kept only the in-frame ones, dropping some. The sample lists roughly 18,000 clones; roughly 86% were seen once. This specimen consisted of peripheral blood, obtained from a patient treated with photon-based radiotherapy. The receptors were sampled from a woman in her 50s with pancreatic cancer.

The gene calls are TRBV9 and TRBJ1-1; no firm D call. V lost 0 bases, J lost 1 base, and 7 bases lay in between. CDR1 SGDLS and CDR2 YYNGEE come from the germline V gene. The CDR3 covers 14 residues. CDR3 region: CASSVAQKNTEAFF. The CDR3 DNA is TGTGCCAGCAGCGTAGCACAGAAGAACACTGAAGCTTTCTTT.

The V call is TRBV27, the J call TRBJ2-1; TRBD1 matches 7 bases. V was pared by 4 bases and J by 2 bases, with 2 bases of the junction left unmatched. Per germline, CDR1 MNHEY and CDR2 SMNVEV (reference sequence). CDR3 length: 14 amino acids. Here the CDR3 reads CASSSTGAYNEQFF. CDR3 nucleotide sequence: TGTGCCAGCAGTTCAACAGGGGCCTACAATGAGCAGTTCTTC.

The chain employs TRBV7-3 and TRBJ1-5; possible D gene TRBD1, 5 bases. Trimming stripped 0 bases from V and 2 bases from J, with 8 bases between. CDR1 SGHTA and CDR2 FQGTGA come from the germline V gene. This CDR3 has 15 amino acids. CDR3 DNA: TGTGCCAGCAGCTTAACAGGGGTGGGCAATCAGCCCCAGCATTTT. Translated: CASSLTGVGNQPQHF.

This chain joins TRBV25-1 and TRBJ1-2; 7 bases fit TRBD1. This CDR3 comprises 14 residues. J was trimmed by 4 bases and V by 7 bases; bases with no gene match: 9. In germline, CDR1 is MGHDK, CDR2 SYGVNS. In DNA form, the CDR3 reads TGTGCCAGCACTCCCAGGGGGGAGCCCTATGGCTACACCTTC. Translation: CASTPRGEPYGYTF.

This chain uses TRBV5-4 with TRBJ2-4, with D maybe TRBD1 (6 bases). Germline CDR1 is SGHNT and CDR2 is YYREEE (reference sequence). Trimming left V 3 bases short and J 1 base short, with 14 bases between. The CDR3 contains 16 residues. CDR3 sequence reads: CASSSGQSAAKNIQYF. The CDR3 nucleotides are TGTGCCAGCAGCTCCGGACAGTCCGCGGCCAAAAACATTCAGTACTTC.

The chain has TRBV7-8 and TRBJ2-1; D perhaps matches TRBD1 (6 bases). Per germline, CDR1 SGHVS and CDR2 FQNEAQ. The CDR3 is 17 residues long. Trimming took off 1 base at V and 3 bases at J, with 16 bases between the two ends. Here the CDR3 DNA reads TGTGCCAGCAGCTTAGGCCGGGACATAAATGGCTACAATGAGCAGTTCTTC. Translated, it gives CASSLGRDINGYNEQFF.

J is TRBJ2-1 and V is TRBV7-3; 13 nucleotides agree with TRBD2. Germline V CDR1 and CDR2: SGHTA, FQGTGA. Germline trimming cut 5 bases from V and 9 bases from J; bases unmatched to any gene: 7. The CDR3 consists of 15 residues. The CDR3: CASSPGTSGTVEQFF. DNA of the CDR3: TGTGCCAGCAGCCCTGGGACTAGCGGGACGGTTGAGCAGTTCTTC.

Only one count was recorded for this clone. The chain has TRBV12-5 and TRBJ2-5; D is unresolved. Germline V gene sequence: CDR1 LGHNT, CDR2 FRNRAP. Trimming left V 6 bases short and J 8 bases short, with 7 bases between. This CDR3 is 10 amino acids long. DNA of the CDR3: TGTGCTAGTGGCCCTGAAACCCAGTACTTC. It is translated as CASGPETQYF.

J is TRBJ1-2 and V is TRBV5-1; 8 nucleotides align to TRBD1. CDR1 is SGHRS and CDR2 is YFSETQ in the germline V gene. The CDR3 spans 13 residues. Trimming took 5 bases from V and 3 from J; bases not matched to a gene: 3. This CDR3 reads CASRETGDYGYTF. In DNA, the CDR3 is TGCGCCAGCAGAGAGACAGGGGACTATGGCTACACCTTC.